The clone carrying this TCR beta chain was detected many times. The data belong to a study of T cells in Graves' hyperthyroidism and ophthalmopathy. Across the study: Specimen type is peripheral blood, collected at initial diagnosis prior to any treatment.

RNA transcripts served as the template for amplifying TCR beta CDR3 regions. TCR CDR3 underwent first-round RT-PCR with the HTBI primer set. TCRdb reanalysed the multiplex PCR reads using MiXCR and keeps one entry per CDR3 protein. The data hold over 350,000 distinct CDR3 sequences, with roughly 14% observed a single time. From germline, CDR1 is SEHNR and CDR2 FQNEAQ (reference sequence). The CDR3 has 16 amino acids. The V segment lost 4 bases and the J segment 4 bases; nucleotides outside the gene matches: 9. The chain is built from TRBV7-9 and TRBJ2-3; 9 positions match TRBD2. The origin of this receptor is a man aged 18 to 30 with Graves' ophthalmopathy. The sample was blood. CDR3 in amino acids: CASSSPQRGEADTQYF. CDR3 in DNA: TGTGCCAGCAGCTCACCCCAGCGGGGGGAAGCAGATACGCAGTATTTT.